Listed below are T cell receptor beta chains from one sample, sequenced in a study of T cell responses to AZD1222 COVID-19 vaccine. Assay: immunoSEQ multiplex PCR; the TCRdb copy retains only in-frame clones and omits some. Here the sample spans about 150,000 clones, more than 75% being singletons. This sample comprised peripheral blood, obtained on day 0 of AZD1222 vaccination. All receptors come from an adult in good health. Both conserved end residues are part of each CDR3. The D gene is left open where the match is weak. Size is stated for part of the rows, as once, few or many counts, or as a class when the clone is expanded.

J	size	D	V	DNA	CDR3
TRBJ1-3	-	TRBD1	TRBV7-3	TGTGCCAGCAGCTTAGCAGGGGGGCTCTCTGGAAACACCATATATTTT	CASSLAGGLSGNTIYF
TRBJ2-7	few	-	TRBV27	TGTGCCAGCAGTCCCCGACGCGCTTCCCCCTACGAGCAGTACTTC	CASSPRRASPYEQYF
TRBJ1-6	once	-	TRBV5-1	TGCGCCAGCAGCCATGGTTCTGCGGGATCACCCCTCCACTTT	CASSHGSAGSPLHF
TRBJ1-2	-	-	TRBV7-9	TGTGCCAGCAGCTTATCATCAGGGGACTATGGCTACACCTTC	CASSLSSGDYGYTF
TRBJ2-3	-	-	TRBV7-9	TGTGCCAGCAGCTCGAGGGGGGTGAATACGCAGTATTTT	CASSSRGVNTQYF
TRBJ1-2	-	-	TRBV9	TGTGCCAGCAGCGTCGACCCCCTGGCCAACTATGGCTACACCTTC	CASSVDPLANYGYTF
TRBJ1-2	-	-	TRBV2	TGTGCCAGCAGTGGTTCGGGTGCCGATGGCTACACCTTC	CASSGSGADGYTF
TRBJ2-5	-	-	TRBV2	TGTGCCAGCTGCCAGGGGGGCTGGCAAGAGACCCAGTACTTC	CASCQGGWQETQYF
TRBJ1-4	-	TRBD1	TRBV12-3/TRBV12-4	TGTGCCAGCAGTACAGGGGGCTATGAAAAACTGTTTTTT	CASSTGGYEKLFF
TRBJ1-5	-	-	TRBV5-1	TGCGCCAGCAGCTTGGAGGGGCCCAATCAGCCCCAGCATTTT	CASSLEGPNQPQHF
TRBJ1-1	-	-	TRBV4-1	TGCGCCAGCAGCCAAGAGGGGACGAGGTATCGCACTGAAGCTTTCTTT	CASSQEGTRYRTEAFF
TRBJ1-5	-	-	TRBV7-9	TGTGCCAGCAGCTCACAGGGATCTCTCAATCAGCCCCAGCATTTT	CASSSQGSLNQPQHF
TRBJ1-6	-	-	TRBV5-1	TGCGCCAGCAGCTTGGAACGAGGGCGGAATTCACCCCTCCACTTT	CASSLERGRNSPLHF
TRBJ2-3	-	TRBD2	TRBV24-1	TGTGCCACCAGTGACCGAGCGGGGGACCGCACAGATACGCAGTATTTT	CATSDRAGDRTDTQYF
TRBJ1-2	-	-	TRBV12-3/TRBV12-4	TGTGCCAGCAGTTCGAATACCCGGGACGGCTACACCTTC	CASSSNTRDGYTF
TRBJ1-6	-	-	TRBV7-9	TGTGCCAGCAGCTTGGGGGGGACTCTCAACCCCAATTCACCCCTCCACTTT	CASSLGGTLNPNSPLHF
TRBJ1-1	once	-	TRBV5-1	TGCGCCAGCAGCCCGCTACCAGGCACCACTGAAGCTTTCTTT	CASSPLPGTTEAFF
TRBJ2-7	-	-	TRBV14	TGTGCCAGCAGCGTACGGGACGGCAGGGCCTACGAGCAGTACTTC	CASSVRDGRAYEQYF
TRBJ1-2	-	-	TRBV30	TGTGCCTGGGGCGAACGGGGCGGCTACACCTTC	CAWGERGGYTF
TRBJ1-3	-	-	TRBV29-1	TGCAGCGTTGAAGGGGCGTCCTCTGGAAACACCATATATTTT	CSVEGASSGNTIYF
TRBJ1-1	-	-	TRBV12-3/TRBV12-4	TGTGCCAGCAGTTTTCTCCAAAACACTGAAGCTTTCTTT	CASSFLQNTEAFF
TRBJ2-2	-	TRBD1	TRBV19	TGTGCCAGTAGTCCGCCTCCGGGACAGCACACCGGGGAGCTGTTTTTT	CASSPPPGQHTGELFF
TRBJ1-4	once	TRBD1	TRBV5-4	TGTGCCAGCAGCTTTGGGGACAGGGATGAAAAACTGTTTTTT	CASSFGDRDEKLFF
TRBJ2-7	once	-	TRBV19	TGTGCCAGTCGGGCGCCGGGACTCAGTACGATGGAGCAGTACTTC	CASRAPGLSTMEQYF